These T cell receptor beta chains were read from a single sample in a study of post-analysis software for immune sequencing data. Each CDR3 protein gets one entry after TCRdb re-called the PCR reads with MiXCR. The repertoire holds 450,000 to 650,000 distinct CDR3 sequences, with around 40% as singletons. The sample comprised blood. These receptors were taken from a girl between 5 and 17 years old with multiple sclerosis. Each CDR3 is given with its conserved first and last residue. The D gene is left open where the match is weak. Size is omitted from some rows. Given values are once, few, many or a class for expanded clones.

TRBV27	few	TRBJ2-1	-	TGTGCCAGCAGTTTATCGAAGGGACTGCGATACAATGAGCAGTTCTTC	CASSLSKGLRYNEQFF
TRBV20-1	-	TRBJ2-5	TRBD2	TGCAGTGCTAGAGATCTTATTACTAGCGGGGACCCCCAGTACTTC	CSARDLITSGDPQYF
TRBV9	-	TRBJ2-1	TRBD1	TGTGCCAGCAGCGGGACAGGACTCAATGAGCAGTTCTTC	CASSGTGLNEQFF
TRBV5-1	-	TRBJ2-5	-	TGCGCCAGCAGCTTGGGTGTTAGCGGTCAAGAGACCCAGTACTTC	CASSLGVSGQETQYF
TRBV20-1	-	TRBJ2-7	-	TGCAGTGCTAGAGACCGGGATTGGGGCTACAATGAGCAGTACTTC	CSARDRDWGYNEQYF
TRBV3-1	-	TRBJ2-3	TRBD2	TGTGCCAGCAGCCAAGTTACTAGCGGGAGTATTGCAGATACGCAGTATTTT	CASSQVTSGSIADTQYF
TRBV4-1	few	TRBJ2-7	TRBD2	TGCGCCAGCAGTCCTAGCGGGAGCTCCTACAATGAGCAGTACTTC	CASSPSGSSYNEQYF
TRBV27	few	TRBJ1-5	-	TGTGCCAGCAGTTTTGTCAATCAGCCCCAGCATTTT	CASSFVNQPQHF
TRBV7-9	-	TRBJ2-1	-	TGTGCCAGCAGCTTTTCCTGGGGTCATGAGCAGTTCTTC	CASSFSWGHEQFF
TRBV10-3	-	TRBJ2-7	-	TGTGCCATCAGTGATGGGGGCGAGCAGTACTTC	CAISDGGEQYF
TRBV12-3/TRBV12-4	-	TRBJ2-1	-	TGTGCCAGCACACCTTTAGCGGACTACTACAATGAGCAGTTCTTC	CASTPLADYYNEQFF
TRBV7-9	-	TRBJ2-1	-	TGTGCCAGCAGCCCGAGACTTTCCTCAGATATGTACAATGAGCAGTTCTTC	CASSPRLSSDMYNEQFF
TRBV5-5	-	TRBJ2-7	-	TGTGCCAGCAGTCCCCCCCCGGGACGGCTCTACGAGCGGTACTTC	CASSPPPGRLYERYF
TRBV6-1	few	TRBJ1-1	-	TGTGCCAGCAGTGTAGGGGGATACACTGAAGCTTTCTTT	CASSVGGYTEAFF
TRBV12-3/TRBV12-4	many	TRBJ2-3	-	TGTGCCAGCAGTTTCGGACTGAGCACAGATACGCAGTATTTT	CASSFGLSTDTQYF
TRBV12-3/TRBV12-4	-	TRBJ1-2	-	TGTGCCAGCAGTTTAGGACAGCTCTATGGCTACACCTTC	CASSLGQLYGYTF
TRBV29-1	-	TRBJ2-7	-	TGCAGCGTCCCAGGGAAGAGCTCCTACGAGCAGTACTTC	CSVPGKSSYEQYF
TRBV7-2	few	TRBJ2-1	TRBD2	TGTGCCAGCAGCCAAGGACTAGCGGGAGTCCGGGTCAATGAGCAGTTCTTC	CASSQGLAGVRVNEQFF
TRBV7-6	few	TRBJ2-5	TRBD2	TGTGCCAGCACCCTTGGGCAGGGAGGGGAAGAGACCCAGTACTTC	CASTLGQGGEETQYF
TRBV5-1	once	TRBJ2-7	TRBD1	TGCGCCAGCAGCTTACGAGGCCCTGGGACAGGGTACTCCTACGAGCAGTACTTC	CASSLRGPGTGYSYEQYF
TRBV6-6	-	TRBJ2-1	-	TGTGCCAGCAGTTCCCGAAAGTCCTACAATGAGCAGTTCTTC	CASSSRKSYNEQFF
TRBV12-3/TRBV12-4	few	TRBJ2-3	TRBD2	TGTGCCAGCAGACTAGCGGGGGGTCTTACCACAGATACGCAATATTTT	CASRLAGGLTTDTQYF
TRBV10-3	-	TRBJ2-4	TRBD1	TGTGCCATCAGTGGGACCCAGGGGGTTGTAGACATTCAGTACTTC	CAISGTQGVVDIQYF
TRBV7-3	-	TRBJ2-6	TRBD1	TGTGCCAGCAGCTTAGACAGGGTGGGCTCTGGGGCCAACGTCCTGACTTTC	CASSLDRVGSGANVLTF
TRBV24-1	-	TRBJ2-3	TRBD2	TGTGCCACCAGTGATTTGACGACTAGCGGGAGAGATACGCAGTATTTT	CATSDLTTSGRDTQYF
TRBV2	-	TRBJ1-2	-	TGTGCCAGCCATGCGGGCGGCTATGGCTACACCTTC	CASHAGGYGYTF
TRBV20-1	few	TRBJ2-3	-	TGCAGTGCCACCAACACAGATACGCAGTATTTT	CSATNTDTQYF
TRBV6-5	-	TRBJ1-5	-	TGTGCCAGCAGTTTCTCAGGTGCCCAGCATTTT	CASSFSGAQHF
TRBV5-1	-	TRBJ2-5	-	TGCGCCAGCAGCCCTACCGGACAGTTCATGGAGCAGTACTTC	CASSPTGQFMEQYF
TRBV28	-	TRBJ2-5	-	TGTGCCAGCAGTTTCCGGACAGAAGTAGAGACCCAGTACTTC	CASSFRTEVETQYF
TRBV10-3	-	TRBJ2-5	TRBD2	TGTGCCATCAGCGAGGGACTAGAGGTGAATGAGCAGTACTTC	CAISEGLEVNEQYF
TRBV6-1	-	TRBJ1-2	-	TGTGCCGCGTCGGTCCAGCCGCCCTATAGTAGCTACACCTTC	CAASVQPPYSSYTF
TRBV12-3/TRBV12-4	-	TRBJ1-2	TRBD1	TGTGCCAGCAGCAGGGGACAGACCCGGCTCGGCTACACCTTC	CASSRGQTRLGYTF
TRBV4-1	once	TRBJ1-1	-	TGCGCCAGCAGTCTTCGTGAGAGGGTTATGAACACTGAAGCTTTCTTT	CASSLRERVMNTEAFF
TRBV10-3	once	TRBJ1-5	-	TGTGCCATCAGCCCCCGGGGGTCGGATCAGCCCCAGCATTTT	CAISPRGSDQPQHF
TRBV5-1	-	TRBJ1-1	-	TGCGCCAGCGACAACACTGAAGCTTTCTTT	CASDNTEAFF
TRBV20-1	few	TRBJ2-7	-	TGCAGTGCTAGGAGGGATACCTACGAGCAGTACTTC	CSARRDTYEQYF
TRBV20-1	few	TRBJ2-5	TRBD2	TGCAGTGCTAGTTGGGGACTAGCGGGAGGGCGTCAAGAGACCCAGTACTTC	CSASWGLAGGRQETQYF
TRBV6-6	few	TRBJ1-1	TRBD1	TGTGCCAGCATCCACGGGGAGGGGGCGAGGACTGAAGCTTTCTTT	CASIHGEGARTEAFF
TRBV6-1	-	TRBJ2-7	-	TGTGCCAGCAGTGAATCAGGCGAGCAGTACTTC	CASSESGEQYF
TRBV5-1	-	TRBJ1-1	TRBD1	TGCGCCAGCAGCTTAGGGGCAGGGGGAAGGAACACTGAAGCTTTCTTT	CASSLGAGGRNTEAFF
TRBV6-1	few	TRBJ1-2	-	TGTGCCAGCAACCAAGGGCCCAGGGGCGGAGGCTACACCTTC	CASNQGPRGGGYTF
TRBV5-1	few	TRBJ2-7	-	TGCGCCAGCAGCGAGTCAGGGTCTTACTACGAGCAGTACTTC	CASSESGSYYEQYF
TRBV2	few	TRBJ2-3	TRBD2	TGTGCCAGCAGAGGCGGGAGGCCTCTTGTCCTGAATACGCAGTATTTT	CASRGGRPLVLNTQYF
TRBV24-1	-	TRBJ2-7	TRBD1	TGTGCCACCAGCCTCACCGGGACAGGGTCCTACGAGCAGTACTTC	CATSLTGTGSYEQYF